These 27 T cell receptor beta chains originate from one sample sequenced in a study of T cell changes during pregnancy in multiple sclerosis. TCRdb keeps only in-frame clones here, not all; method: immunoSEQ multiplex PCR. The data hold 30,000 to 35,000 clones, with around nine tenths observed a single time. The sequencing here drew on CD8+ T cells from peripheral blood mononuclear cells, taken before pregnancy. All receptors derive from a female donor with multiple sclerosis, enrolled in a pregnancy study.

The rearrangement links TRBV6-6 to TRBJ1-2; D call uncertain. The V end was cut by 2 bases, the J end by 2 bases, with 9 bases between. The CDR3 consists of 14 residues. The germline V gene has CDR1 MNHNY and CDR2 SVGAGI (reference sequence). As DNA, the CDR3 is TGTGCCAGCAGTTACACCGGAGGGAACTATGGCTACACCTTC. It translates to CASSYTGGNYGYTF.

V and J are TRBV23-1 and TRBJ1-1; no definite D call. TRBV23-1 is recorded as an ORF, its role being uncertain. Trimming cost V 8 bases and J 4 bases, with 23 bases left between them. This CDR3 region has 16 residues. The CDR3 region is CASEEERRAMGTEAFF. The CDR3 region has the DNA TGCGCCAGCGAAGAGGAAAGGAGGGCTATGGGCACTGAAGCTTTCTTT.

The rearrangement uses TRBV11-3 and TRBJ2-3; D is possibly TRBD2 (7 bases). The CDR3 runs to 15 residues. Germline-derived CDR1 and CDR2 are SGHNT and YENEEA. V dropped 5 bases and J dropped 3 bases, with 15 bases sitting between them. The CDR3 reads CASSRWGGLTDTQYF. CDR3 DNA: TGTGCCAGCAGCCGATGGGGGGGCCTGACAGATACGCAGTATTTT.

CDR3 nucleotides: TGTGCCAGCAGCCTGGGACAGGGAAACAATGAGCAGTTCTTC. Translated: CASSLGQGNNEQFF. The J gene is TRBJ2-1, the V gene TRBV5-6; 9 bases line up with TRBD1. In germline, CDR1 is SGHDT, CDR2 YYEEEE. V lost 4 bases, J lost 5 bases, and 4 bases stayed unmatched. This CDR3 region has 14 residues.

The CDR3 bases are TGTGCCAGCACCGCTTCCGGGACAGGGGGCTATGGCTACACCTTC. Amino acid sequence: CASTASGTGGYGYTF. The chain employs TRBV6-5 and TRBJ1-2; 11 bases line up with TRBD1. The CDR3 runs to 15 residues. CDR1 is MNHEY, CDR2 SVGAGI, per germline. Trimming took 7 bases from V and 4 from J; bases not matched to a gene: 8.

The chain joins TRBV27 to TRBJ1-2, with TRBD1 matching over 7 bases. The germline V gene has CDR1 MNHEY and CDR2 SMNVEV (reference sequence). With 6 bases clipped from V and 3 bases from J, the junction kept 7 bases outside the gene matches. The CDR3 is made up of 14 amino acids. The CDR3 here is CASSPTGNYYGYTF. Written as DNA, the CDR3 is TGTGCCAGCAGCCCGACAGGGAACTACTATGGCTACACCTTC.

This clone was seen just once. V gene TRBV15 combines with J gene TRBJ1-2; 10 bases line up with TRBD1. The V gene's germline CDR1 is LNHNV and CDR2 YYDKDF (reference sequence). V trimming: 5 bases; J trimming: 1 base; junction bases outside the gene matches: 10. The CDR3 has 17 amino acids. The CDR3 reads CATSGLTGGSLNYGYTF. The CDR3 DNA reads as TGTGCCACCAGCGGATTGACAGGGGGCTCCCTTAACTATGGCTACACCTTC.

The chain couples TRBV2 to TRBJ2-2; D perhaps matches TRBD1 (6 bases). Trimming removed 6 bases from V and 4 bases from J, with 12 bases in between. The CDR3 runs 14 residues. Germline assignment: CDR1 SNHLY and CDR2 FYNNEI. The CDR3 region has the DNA TGTGCCAGCAGGGTGGACAGCTCCACCGGGGAGCTGTTTTTT. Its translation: CASRVDSSTGELFF.

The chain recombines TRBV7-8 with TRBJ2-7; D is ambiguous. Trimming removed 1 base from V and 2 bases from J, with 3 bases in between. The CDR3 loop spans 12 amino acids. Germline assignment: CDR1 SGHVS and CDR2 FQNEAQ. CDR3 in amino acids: CASSLVTYEQYF. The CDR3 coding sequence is TGTGCCAGCAGCTTAGTAACCTACGAGCAGTACTTC.

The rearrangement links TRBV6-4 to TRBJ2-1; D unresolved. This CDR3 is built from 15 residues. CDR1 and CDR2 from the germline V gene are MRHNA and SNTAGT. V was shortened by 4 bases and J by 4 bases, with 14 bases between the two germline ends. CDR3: CASSAKPESYNEQFF. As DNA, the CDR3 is TGTGCCAGCAGTGCAAAGCCGGAGTCTTACAATGAGCAGTTCTTC.

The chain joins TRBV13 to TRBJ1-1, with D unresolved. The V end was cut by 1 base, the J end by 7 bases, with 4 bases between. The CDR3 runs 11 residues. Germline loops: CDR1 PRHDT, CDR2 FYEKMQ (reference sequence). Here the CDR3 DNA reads TGTGCCAGCAGCTTAGTCAGTGAAGCTTTCTTT. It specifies CASSLVSEAFF.

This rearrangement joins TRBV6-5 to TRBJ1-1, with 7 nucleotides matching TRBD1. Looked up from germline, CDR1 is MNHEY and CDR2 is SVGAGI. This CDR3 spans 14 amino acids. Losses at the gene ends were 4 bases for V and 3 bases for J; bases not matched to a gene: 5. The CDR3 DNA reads TGTGCCAGCAGTTTTTCACAGGGGTACACTGAAGCTTTCTTT. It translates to CASSFSQGYTEAFF.

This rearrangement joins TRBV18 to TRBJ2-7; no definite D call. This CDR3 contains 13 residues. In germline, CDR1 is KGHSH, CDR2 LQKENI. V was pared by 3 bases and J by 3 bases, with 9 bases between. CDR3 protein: CASSPWALYEQYF. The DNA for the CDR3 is TGTGCCAGCTCACCTTGGGCCCTCTACGAGCAGTACTTC.

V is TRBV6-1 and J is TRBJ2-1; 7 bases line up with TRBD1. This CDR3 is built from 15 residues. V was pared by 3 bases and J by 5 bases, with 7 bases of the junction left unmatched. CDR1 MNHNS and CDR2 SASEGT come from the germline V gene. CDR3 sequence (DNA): TGTGCCAGCAGTGACCCACCAGGGGGTCACAATGAGCAGTTCTTC. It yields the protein CASSDPPGGHNEQFF.

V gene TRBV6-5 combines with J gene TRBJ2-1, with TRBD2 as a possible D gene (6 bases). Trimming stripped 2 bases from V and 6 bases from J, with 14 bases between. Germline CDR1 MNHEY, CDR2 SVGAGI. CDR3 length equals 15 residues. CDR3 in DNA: TGTGCCAGCAGTTACCTGGGGGACTTGCGCAATGAGCAGTTCTTC. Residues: CASSYLGDLRNEQFF.

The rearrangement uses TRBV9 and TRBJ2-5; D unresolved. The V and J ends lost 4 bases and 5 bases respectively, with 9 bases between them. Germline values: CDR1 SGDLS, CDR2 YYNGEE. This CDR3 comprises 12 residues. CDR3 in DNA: TGTGCCAGCAGCCCTTTCGAGGAGACCCAGTACTTC. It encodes CASSPFEETQYF. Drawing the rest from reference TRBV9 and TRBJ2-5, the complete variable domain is DSGVTQTPKHLITATGQRVTLRCSPRSGDLSVYWYQQSLDQGLQFLIQYYNGEERAKGNILERFSAQQFPDLHSELNLSSLELGDSALYFCASSPFEETQYFGPGTRLLVL.

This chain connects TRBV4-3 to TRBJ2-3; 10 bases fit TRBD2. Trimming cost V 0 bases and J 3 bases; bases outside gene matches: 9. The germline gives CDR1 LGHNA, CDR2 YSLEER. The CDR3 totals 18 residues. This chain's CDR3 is CASSQDGPAGGQTDTQYF. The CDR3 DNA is TGCGCCAGCAGCCAAGATGGCCCAGCGGGGGGGCAGACAGATACGCAGTATTTT.

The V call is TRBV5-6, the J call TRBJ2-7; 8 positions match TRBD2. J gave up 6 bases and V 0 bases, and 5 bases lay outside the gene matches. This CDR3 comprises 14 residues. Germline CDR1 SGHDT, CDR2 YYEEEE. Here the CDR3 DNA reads TGTGCCAGCAGCTTGGCCAGCGGGAGTCGCGAGCAGTACTTC. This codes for CASSLASGSREQYF.

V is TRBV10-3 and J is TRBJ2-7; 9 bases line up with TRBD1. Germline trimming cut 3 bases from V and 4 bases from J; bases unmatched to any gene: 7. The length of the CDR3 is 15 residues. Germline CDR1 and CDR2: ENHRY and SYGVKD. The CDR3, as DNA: TGTGCCATCAGTGAATTAAGACAGGGGGGATACGAGCAGTACTTC. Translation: CAISELRQGGYEQYF.

DNA of the CDR3: TGCGCCAGCAGCCAAGCCCCTCTCGGGACAGCCGGCTACACCTTC. Translated, it gives CASSQAPLGTAGYTF. The chain has TRBV4-3 and TRBJ1-2; 7 nucleotides agree with TRBD1. V lost 1 base and J lost 8; bases outside the gene matches: 10. The CDR3 extends over 15 amino acids. Germline V gene data show CDR1 as LGHNA and CDR2 as YSLEER.

In nucleotides, the CDR3 is TGTGCCAGCAGTCCTCTTCCGGACAGCTACAATGAGCAGTTCTTC. It specifies CASSPLPDSYNEQFF. The chain carries TRBV6-5 and TRBJ2-1; tentatively, D is TRBD1 (6 bases). The CDR3 covers 15 residues. Per the germline V gene, CDR1 is MNHEY and CDR2 is SVGAGI. Trimming pared 5 bases from V and 3 bases from J, leaving 14 bases between.

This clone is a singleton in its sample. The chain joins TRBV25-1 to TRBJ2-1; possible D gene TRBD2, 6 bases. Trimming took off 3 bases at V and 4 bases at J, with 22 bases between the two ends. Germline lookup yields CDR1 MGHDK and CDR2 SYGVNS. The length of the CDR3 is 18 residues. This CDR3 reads CASSELARNSTPYNEQFF. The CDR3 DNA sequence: TGTGCCAGCAGTGAGCTAGCGAGAAATTCCACACCGTACAATGAGCAGTTCTTC.

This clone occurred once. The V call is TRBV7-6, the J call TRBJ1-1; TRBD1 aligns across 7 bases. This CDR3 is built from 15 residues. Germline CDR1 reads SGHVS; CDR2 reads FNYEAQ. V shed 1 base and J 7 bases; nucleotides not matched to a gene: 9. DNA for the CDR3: TGTGCCAGCAGCTTAGAAGTAGAGGGGGCGAGTGAAGCTTTCTTT. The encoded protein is CASSLEVEGASEAFF.

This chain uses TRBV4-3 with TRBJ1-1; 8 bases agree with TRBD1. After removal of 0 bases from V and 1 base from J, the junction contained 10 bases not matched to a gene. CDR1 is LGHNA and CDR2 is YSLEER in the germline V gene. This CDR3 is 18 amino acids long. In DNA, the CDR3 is TGCGCCAGCAGCCAAGATTCCCCTTTACAGGGGGGGAACACTGAAGCTTTCTTT. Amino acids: CASSQDSPLQGGNTEAFF.

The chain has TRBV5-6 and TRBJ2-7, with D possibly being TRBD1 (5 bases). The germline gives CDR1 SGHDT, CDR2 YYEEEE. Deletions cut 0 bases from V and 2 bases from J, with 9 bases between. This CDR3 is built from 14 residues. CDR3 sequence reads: CASSLAGSPYEQYF. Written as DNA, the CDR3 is TGTGCCAGCAGCTTGGCAGGGTCACCCTACGAGCAGTACTTC. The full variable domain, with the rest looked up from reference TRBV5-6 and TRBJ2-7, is DAGVTQSPTHLIKTRGQQVTLRCSPKSGHDTVSWYQQALGQGPQFIFQYYEEEERQRGNFPDRFSGHQFPNYSSELNVNALLLGDSALYLCASSLAGSPYEQYFGPGTRLTVT.

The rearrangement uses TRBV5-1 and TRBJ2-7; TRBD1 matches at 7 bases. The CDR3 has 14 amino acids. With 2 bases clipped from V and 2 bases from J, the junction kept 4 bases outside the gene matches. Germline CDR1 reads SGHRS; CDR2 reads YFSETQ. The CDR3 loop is CASSFGQETYEQYF. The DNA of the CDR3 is TGCGCCAGCAGCTTCGGACAGGAGACCTACGAGCAGTACTTC. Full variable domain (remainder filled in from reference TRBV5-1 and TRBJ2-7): KAGVTQTPRYLIKTRGQQVTLSCSPISGHRSVSWYQQTPGQGLQFLFEYFSETQRNKGNFPGRFSGRQFSNSRSEMNVSTLELGDSALYLCASSFGQETYEQYFGPGTRLTVT.

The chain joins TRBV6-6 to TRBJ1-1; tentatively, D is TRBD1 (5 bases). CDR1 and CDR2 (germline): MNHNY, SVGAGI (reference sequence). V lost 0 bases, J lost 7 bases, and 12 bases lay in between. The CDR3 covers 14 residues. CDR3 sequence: CASSYSTEPGEAFF. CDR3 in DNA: TGTGCCAGCAGTTACTCGACAGAGCCGGGTGAAGCTTTCTTT.